The clone carrying this T cell receptor beta chain appeared many times. Alongside a J-beta primer mix, a sample-barcoded 5' primer served in a second PCR lasting 7 to 11 cycles. TCRdb re-called the 5' RACE reads with MiXCR, one entry per CDR3 protein. The sample includes about 590,000 distinct CDR3 sequences, about 30% of them seen just once. This record comes from a study of blood T cells in healthy people across ages. Germline V gene data show CDR1 as MNHEY and CDR2 as SMNVEV (reference sequence). The CDR3 runs to 15 residues. The V gene lost 5 bases and the J gene lost 3 bases, with 17 bases spanning the gap.

Sample: blood. This receptor was identified in a woman of 80 years or more in good health. V usage is TRBV27 and J usage is TRBJ2-7; D not certain. The CDR3 sequence is CASSLTQASHYEQYF. The CDR3 nucleotides are TGTGCCAGCAGTCTGACTCAGGCGTCGCACTACGAGCAGTACTTC.